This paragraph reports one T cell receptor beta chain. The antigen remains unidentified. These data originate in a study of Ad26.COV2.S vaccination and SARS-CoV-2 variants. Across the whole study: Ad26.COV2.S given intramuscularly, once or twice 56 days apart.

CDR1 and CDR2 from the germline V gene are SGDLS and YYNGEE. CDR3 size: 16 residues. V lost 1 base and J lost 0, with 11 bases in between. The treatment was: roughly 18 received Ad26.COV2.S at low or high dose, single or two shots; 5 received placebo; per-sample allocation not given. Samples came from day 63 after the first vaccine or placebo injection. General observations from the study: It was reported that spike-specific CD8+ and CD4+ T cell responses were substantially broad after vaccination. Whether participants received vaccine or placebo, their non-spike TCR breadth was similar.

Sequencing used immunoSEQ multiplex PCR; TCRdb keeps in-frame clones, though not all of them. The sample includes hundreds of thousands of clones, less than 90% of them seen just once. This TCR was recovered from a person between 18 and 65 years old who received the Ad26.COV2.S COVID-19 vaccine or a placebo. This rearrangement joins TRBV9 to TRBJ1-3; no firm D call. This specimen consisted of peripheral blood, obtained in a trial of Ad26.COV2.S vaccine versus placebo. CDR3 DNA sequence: TGTGCCAGCAGCGTAAGTCACAGCCTCTCTGGAAACACCATATATTTT. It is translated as CASSVSHSLSGNTIYF.